The 14 T cell receptor beta chains listed next were all sequenced from one sample in a study of early T cells in non-severe SARS-CoV-2 infection. TCRdb used MiXCR to reprocess the 5' RACE reads, holding one entry per CDR3 protein. This table holds about 68,000 distinct CDR3 sequences, 9% to 15% found once. The specimen was whole blood. The receptors come from an adult who was a healthcare worker with PCR-confirmed SARS-CoV-2 infection or an uninfected control (not recorded which).

This clonotype was seen more than once but under ten times. V usage is TRBV5-1 and J usage is TRBJ1-2; 7 nucleotides align to TRBD1. The CDR3 length is 13 residues. The J segment lost 5 bases and the V segment lost 4 bases, leaving 5 bases of the junction unmatched. CDR1 is SGHRS, CDR2 YFSETQ, per germline. The chain's CDR3 is CASSQGGSYGYTF. In DNA form, the CDR3 reads TGCGCCAGCAGCCAGGGGGGGAGTTATGGCTACACCTTC.

This clonotype was observed at least ten times. The CDR3 DNA reads as TGTGCCAGCAGTCGGGGGACAGATACGCAGTATTTT. It specifies CASSRGTDTQYF. The chain carries TRBV18 and TRBJ2-3, with D tentatively TRBD2 (6 bases). V lost 8 bases and J 3 bases, leaving 9 bases between the germline ends. The CDR3 runs to 12 residues. Per germline, CDR1 KGHSH and CDR2 LQKENI.

The chain links TRBV7-6 to TRBJ2-1; 10 bases match TRBD2. Germline lookup yields CDR1 SGHVS and CDR2 FNYEAQ. Losses at the gene ends were 6 bases for V and 7 bases for J; bases not matched to a gene: 3. The CDR3 length is 13 residues. For the CDR3, the DNA is TGTGCCAGCAGTTATAGCGGGGGGAATGAGCAGTTCTTC. This encodes CASSYSGGNEQFF.

This clonotype was recorded once. V and J are TRBV19 and TRBJ2-7, with D possibly called TRBD1 or TRBD2 (5 bases each). Trimming stripped 9 bases from V and 3 bases from J, with 15 bases between. This CDR3 has 13 residues. Germline CDR1 reads LNHDA; CDR2 reads SQIVND (reference sequence). CDR3 DNA sequence: TGTGCCAGCGCTCCGGGACGGAACTACGAGCAGTACTTC. Residues: CASAPGRNYEQYF.

The gene calls are TRBV6-6 and TRBJ1-2; TRBD1 agrees at 7 bases. The CDR3 length is 14 residues. V lost 5 bases, J lost 4 bases, and 7 bases stayed unmatched. CDR1 MNHNY and CDR2 SVGAGI come from the germline V gene (reference sequence). This CDR3 reads CASSPWGQTYGYTF. The CDR3 DNA follows: TGTGCCAGCAGTCCCTGGGGACAGACCTATGGCTACACCTTC.

The V call is TRBV9, the J call TRBJ2-2, with D uncertain. CDR1 and CDR2 from the germline V gene are SGDLS and YYNGEE. Trimming cost V 0 bases and J 7 bases, with 7 bases left between them. The CDR3 is 13 residues long. In DNA, the CDR3 is TGTGCCAGCAGCGTAGTTCTGGGCGGGGAGCTGTTTTTT. Encoded protein: CASSVVLGGELFF.

This clonotype was detected only a few times. This sequence joins TRBV9 and TRBJ1-6; D is perhaps TRBD1 (6 bases). This CDR3 has 15 residues. V lost 2 bases to trimming and J lost 7 bases, with 13 bases between them. Germline CDR1 reads SGDLS; CDR2 reads YYNGEE. This CDR3 is CASSVGAGTNSPLHF. The CDR3 DNA reads as TGTGCCAGCAGCGTGGGGGCAGGTACCAATTCACCCCTCCACTTT.

This clonotype was counted a few times. The chain recombines TRBV12-3 or TRBV12-4 with TRBJ2-3, with D possibly being TRBD1 or TRBD2 (5 bases each). Trimming stripped 5 bases from V and 3 bases from J, with 15 bases between. The CDR3 contains 15 residues. The CDR3 is CASSNRDPRTDTQYF. Written as DNA, the CDR3 is TGTGCCAGCAGTAACCGGGACCCGAGAACAGATACGCAGTATTTT.

This clonotype has a handful of counts. This chain connects TRBV20-1 to TRBJ2-1, with a tentative D call TRBD1 (6 bases). V was cut by 3 bases and J by 4 bases, with 16 bases left in between. The CDR3 length is 15 residues. The germline V gene has CDR1 DFQATT and CDR2 SNEGSKA (reference sequence). DNA for the CDR3: TGCAGTGCTAGCGGACAGAGAAGCTTATACAATGAGCAGTTCTTC. Residues: CSASGQRSLYNEQFF.

This clonotype has a handful of counts. This chain connects TRBV15 to TRBJ1-3; no definite D call. V gave up 2 bases and J gave up 1 base, with 6 bases separating them. The CDR3 extends over 14 amino acids. CDR1 and CDR2 (germline): LNHNV, YYDKDF (reference sequence). The CDR3 nucleotides are TGTGCCACCAGCAGAAAGGGATCTGGAAACACCATATATTTT. It encodes CATSRKGSGNTIYF.

This clonotype was picked up many times. The rearrangement uses TRBV29-1 and TRBJ2-6; no firm D call. Germline V gene sequence: CDR1 SQVTM, CDR2 ANQGSEA. The CDR3 contains 12 residues. V was pared by 4 bases and J by 4 bases, with 5 bases between. CDR3 sequence (DNA): TGCAGCGTTGTTTCAGGGGCCAACGTCCTGACTTTC. Its protein product is CSVVSGANVLTF.

This clonotype was seen many times. The gene calls are TRBV5-4 and TRBJ2-1; 10 nucleotides line up with TRBD1. Germline CDR1 and CDR2: SGHNT and YYREEE (reference sequence). CDR3 length: 14 amino acids. V gave up 4 bases and J gave up 9 bases; unmatched junction bases: 7. The CDR3 region is CASSPRTGGIEQFF. Here the CDR3 DNA reads TGTGCCAGCAGCCCTAGGACAGGGGGTATTGAGCAGTTCTTC.

This clonotype was recorded many times. The chain uses TRBV10-3 and TRBJ1-2; no clear D. V was pared by 6 bases and J by 4 bases, with 6 bases between. Germline loops: CDR1 ENHRY, CDR2 SYGVKD. This CDR3 is built from 11 residues. For the CDR3, the DNA is TGTGCCATCAGGCAGACCTATGGCTACACCTTC. Translated: CAIRQTYGYTF.

This clonotype was observed many times. The chain employs TRBV6-5 and TRBJ1-2; TRBD1 agrees at 10 bases. J was trimmed by 4 bases and V by 7 bases; bases with no gene match: 9. Germline lookup yields CDR1 MNHEY and CDR2 SVGAGI. The CDR3 consists of 15 residues. The CDR3 nucleotides read TGTGCCAGCAAGGGTGGGACAGGGGTGCTCTATGGCTACACCTTC. Residues: CASKGGTGVLYGYTF.